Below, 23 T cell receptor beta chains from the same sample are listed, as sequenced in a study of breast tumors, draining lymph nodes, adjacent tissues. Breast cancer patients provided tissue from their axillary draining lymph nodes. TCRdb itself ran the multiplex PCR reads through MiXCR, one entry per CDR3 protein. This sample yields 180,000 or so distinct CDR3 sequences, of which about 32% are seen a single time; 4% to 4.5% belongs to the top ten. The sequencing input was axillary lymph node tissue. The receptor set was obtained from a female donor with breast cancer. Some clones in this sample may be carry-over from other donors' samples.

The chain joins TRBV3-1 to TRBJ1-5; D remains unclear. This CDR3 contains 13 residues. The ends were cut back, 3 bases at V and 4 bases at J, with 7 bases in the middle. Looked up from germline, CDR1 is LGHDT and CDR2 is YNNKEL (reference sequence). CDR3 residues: CASSQRKNQPQHF. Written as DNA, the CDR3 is TGTGCCAGCAGCCAGCGTAAAAATCAGCCCCAGCATTTT.

This CDR3 is CASRGAGDNQETQYF. CDR3 nucleotide sequence: TGTGCCAGCAGAGGAGCGGGGGACAACCAAGAGACCCAGTACTTC. The chain has TRBV2 and TRBJ2-5; 8 positions match TRBD2. CDR1 and CDR2 from the germline V gene are SNHLY and FYNNEI. This CDR3 has 15 amino acids. V shed 6 bases and J 0 bases; nucleotides not matched to a gene: 6.

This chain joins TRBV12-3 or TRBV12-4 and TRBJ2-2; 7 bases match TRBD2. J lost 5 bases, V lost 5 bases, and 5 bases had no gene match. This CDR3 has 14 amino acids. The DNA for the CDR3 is TGTGCCAGCAGTCGGATCGGGAGGACCGGGGAGCTGTTTTTT. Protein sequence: CASSRIGRTGELFF.

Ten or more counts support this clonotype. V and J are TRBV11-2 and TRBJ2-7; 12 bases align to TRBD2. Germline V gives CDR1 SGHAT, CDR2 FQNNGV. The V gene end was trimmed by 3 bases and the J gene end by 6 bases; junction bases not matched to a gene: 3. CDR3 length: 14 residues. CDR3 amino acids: CASSLTSGGFEQYF. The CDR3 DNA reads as TGTGCCAGCAGCTTGACTAGCGGGGGCTTCGAGCAGTACTTC. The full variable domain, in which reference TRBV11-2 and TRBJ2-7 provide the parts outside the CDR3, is EAGVAQSPRYKIIEKRQSVAFWCNPISGHATLYWYQQILGQGPKLLIQFQNNGVVDDSQLPKDRFSAERLKGVDSTLKIQPAKLEDSAVYLCASSLTSGGFEQYFGPGTRLTVT.

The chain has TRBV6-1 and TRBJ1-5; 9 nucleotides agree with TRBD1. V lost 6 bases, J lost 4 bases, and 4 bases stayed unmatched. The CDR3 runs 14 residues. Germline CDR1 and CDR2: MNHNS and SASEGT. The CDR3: CASRWDRVNQPQHF. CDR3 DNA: TGTGCCAGCAGATGGGACAGGGTTAATCAGCCCCAGCATTTT.

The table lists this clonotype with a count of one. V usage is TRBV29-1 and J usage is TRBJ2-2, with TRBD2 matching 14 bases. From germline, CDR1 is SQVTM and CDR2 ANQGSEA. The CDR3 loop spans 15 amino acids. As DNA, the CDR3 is TGCAGGTTGACTAGCGGGGGGGCGAACACCGGGGAGCTGTTTTTT. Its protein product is CRLTSGGANTGELFF.

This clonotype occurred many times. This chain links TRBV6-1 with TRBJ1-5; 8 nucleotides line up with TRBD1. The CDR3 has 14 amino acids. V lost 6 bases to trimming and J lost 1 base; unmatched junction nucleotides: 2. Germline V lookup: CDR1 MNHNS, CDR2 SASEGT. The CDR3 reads CASRDRGSNQPQHF. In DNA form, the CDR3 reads TGTGCCAGCAGAGACAGGGGCAGCAATCAGCCCCAGCATTTT.

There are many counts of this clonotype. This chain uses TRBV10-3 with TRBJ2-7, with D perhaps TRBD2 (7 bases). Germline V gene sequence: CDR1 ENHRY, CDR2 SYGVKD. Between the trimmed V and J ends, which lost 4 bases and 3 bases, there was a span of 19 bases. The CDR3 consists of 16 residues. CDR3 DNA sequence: TGTGCCATCAGTGGGGGGGGGCAGGGTCGAAACTACGAGCAGTACTTC. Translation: CAISGGGQGRNYEQYF.

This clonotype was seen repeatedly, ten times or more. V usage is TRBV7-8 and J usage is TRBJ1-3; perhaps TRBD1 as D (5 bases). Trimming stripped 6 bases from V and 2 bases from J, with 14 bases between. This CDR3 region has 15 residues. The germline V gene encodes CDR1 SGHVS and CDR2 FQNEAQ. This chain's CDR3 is CASRGGGTTGNTIYF. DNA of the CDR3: TGTGCCAGCAGGGGGGGGGGGACTACTGGAAACACCATATATTTT.

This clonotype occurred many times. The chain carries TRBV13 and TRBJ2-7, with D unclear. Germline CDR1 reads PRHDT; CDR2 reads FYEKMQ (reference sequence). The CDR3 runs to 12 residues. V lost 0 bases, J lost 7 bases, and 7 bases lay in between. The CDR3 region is CASSLGPQEQYF. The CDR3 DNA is TGTGCCAGCAGCTTAGGACCCCAGGAGCAGTACTTC.

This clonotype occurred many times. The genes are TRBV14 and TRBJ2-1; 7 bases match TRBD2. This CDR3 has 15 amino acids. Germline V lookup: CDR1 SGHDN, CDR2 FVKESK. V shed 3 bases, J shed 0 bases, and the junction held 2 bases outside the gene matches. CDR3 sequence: CASSQPSGSYNEQFF. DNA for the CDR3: TGTGCCAGCAGCCAGCCTAGCGGCTCCTACAATGAGCAGTTCTTC.

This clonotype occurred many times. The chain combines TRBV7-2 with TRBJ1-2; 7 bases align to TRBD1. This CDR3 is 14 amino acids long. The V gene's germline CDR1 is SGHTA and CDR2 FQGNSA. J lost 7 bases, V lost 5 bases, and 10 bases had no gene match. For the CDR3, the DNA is TGTGCCAGCAGCAAAGAAAGGACAGGATCTGGCTACACCTTC. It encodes CASSKERTGSGYTF.

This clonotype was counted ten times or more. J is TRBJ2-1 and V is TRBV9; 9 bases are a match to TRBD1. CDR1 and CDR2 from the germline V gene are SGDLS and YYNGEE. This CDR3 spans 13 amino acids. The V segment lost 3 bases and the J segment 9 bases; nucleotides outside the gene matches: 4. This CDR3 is CASSGVDRGEQFF. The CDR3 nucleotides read TGTGCCAGCAGCGGGGTGGACAGGGGTGAGCAGTTCTTC.

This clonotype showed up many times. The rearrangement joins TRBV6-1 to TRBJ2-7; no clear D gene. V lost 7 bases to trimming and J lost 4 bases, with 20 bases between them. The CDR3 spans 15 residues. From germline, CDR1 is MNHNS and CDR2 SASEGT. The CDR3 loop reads CASIPIGSTLYEQYF. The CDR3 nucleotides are TGTGCCAGCATCCCAATTGGGTCAACACTATACGAGCAGTACTTC.

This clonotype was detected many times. The chain's CDR3 is CASSEVLKRVSSYEQYF. Written as DNA, the CDR3 is TGCGCCAGCAGTGAGGTCTTGAAGCGGGTTAGCTCCTACGAGCAGTACTTC. V gene TRBV10-2 combines with J gene TRBJ2-7, with D possibly matching TRBD2 (6 bases). This CDR3 is 17 amino acids long. The germline V gene encodes CDR1 WSHSY and CDR2 SAAADI. V was trimmed by 2 bases and J by 0 bases, leaving 17 bases between them.

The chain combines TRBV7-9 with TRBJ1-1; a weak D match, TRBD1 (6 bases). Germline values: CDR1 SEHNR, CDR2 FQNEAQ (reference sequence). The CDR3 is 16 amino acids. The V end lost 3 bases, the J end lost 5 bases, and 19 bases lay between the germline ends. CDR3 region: CASSFWGRRSETEAFF. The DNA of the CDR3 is TGTGCCAGCAGCTTTTGGGGGCGGAGGAGTGAGACTGAAGCTTTCTTT.

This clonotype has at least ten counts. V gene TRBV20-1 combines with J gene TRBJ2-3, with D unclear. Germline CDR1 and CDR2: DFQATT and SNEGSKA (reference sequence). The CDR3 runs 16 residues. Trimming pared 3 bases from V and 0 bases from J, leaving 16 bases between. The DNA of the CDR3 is TGCAGTGCTAGTCCCTTCTCAATCCCTAGCACAGATACGCAGTATTTT. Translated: CSASPFSIPSTDTQYF.

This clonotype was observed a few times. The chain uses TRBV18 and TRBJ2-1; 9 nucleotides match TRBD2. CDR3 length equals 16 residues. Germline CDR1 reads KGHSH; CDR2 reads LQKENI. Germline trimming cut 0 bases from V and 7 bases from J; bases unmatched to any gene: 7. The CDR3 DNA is TGTGCCAGCTCACCACCGGGGGTAGCGGGAGAGAATGAGCAGTTCTTC. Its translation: CASSPPGVAGENEQFF.

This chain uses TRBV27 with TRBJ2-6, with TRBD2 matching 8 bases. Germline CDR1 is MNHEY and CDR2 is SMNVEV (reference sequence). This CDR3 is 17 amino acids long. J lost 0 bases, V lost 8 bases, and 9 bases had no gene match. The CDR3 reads CASGAGAGGSGANVLTF. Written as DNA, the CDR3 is TGTGCCAGCGGTGCCGGGGCGGGGGGCTCTGGGGCCAACGTCCTGACTTTC.

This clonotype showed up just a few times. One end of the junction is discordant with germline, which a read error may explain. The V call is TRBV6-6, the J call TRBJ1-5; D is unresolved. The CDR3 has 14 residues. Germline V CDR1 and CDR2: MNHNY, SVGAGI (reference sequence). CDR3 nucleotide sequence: TGTGCCAGCAGTCACTCGAGTAAGGTGCAGCCCCAGCATTTT. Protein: CASSHSSKVQPQHF.

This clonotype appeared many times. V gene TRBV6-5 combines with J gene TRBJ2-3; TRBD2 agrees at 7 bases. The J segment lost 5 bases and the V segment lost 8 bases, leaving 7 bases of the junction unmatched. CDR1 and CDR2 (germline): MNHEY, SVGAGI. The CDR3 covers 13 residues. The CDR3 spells CASQTGGKDTQYF. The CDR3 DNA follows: TGTGCCAGCCAGACGGGGGGAAAAGATACGCAGTATTTT.

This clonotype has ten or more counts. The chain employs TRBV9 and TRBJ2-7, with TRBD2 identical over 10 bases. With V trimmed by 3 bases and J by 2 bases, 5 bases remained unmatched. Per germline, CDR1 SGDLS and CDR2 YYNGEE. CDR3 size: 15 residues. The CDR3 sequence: CASSAGSGGPYEQYF. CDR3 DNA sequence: TGTGCCAGCAGCGCGGGTAGCGGGGGGCCCTACGAGCAGTACTTC.

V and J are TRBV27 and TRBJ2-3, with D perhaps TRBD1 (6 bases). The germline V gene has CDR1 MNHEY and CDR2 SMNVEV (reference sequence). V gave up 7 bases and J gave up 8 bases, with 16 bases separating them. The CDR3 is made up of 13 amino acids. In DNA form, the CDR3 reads TGTGCCAGCACCATCTGGGGGCACGTTACGCAGTATTTT. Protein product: CASTIWGHVTQYF.